The clone carrying this T cell receptor beta chain has a count of ten or more. As yet, its antigen is unknown. Germline V CDR1 and CDR2: SGDLS, YYNGEE. Deletions cut 3 bases from V and 2 bases from J, with 7 bases between. The CDR3 extends over 13 amino acids. This sample stems from a study of response to subunit inactivated influenza vaccine. Study-wide results and limits: The authors offered the suggestion that each seasonal influenza vaccination recruits few new T cells.

TCRdb analysed the RT-PCR reads with MiXCR anew, one entry per CDR3 protein. Seen here are about 520,000 distinct CDR3 sequences, around 7.7% observed once, and the top ten hold around 12%. Sequencing used PBMCs from blood, obtained less than 30 months after vaccination. The chain combines TRBV9 with TRBJ2-3; D is ambiguous. The clonotype was recovered from a man aged 45 to 70 who received an inactivated influenza vaccine. The CDR3 sequence is CASSGAITDTQYF. CDR3 sequence (DNA): TGTGCCAGCAGCGGGGCGATCACAGATACGCAGTATTTT.